This T cell receptor beta chain appears in the sequencing data of a study of blood T cell repertoires in COVID-19. Study information: Specimens from acute and convalescent COVID-19 originated in the United States, Italy and Spain. PBMCs, B-cell-depleted T cells, or T cells were the source of the cDNA or gDNA that made up the material.

Assay used: immunoSEQ multiplex PCR; TCRdb lists only in-frame clones, some missing. This table has approximately 97,000 clones, approximately 84% appearing once. This CDR3 spans 16 amino acids. From germline, CDR1 is SNHLY and CDR2 FYNNEI. The V end was cut by 0 bases, the J end by 3 bases, with 14 bases between. The source material was peripheral blood. The receptor was isolated from a man in his sixties with acute or convalescent COVID-19. V and J are TRBV2 and TRBJ1-1, with D possibly being TRBD1 (6 bases). The CDR3 DNA reads as TGTGCCAGCAGTGAAGCTTCCGGGACATGGGACACTGAAGCTTTCTTT. Its protein is CASSEASGTWDTEAFF.